This T cell receptor beta chain was obtained from a study of blood T cell repertoires in COVID-19. Study at large: Sites in the United States, Italy and Spain provided acute and convalescent COVID-19 samples. Sample material is recorded as cDNA or gDNA derived from T cells, B-cell-depleted T cells, or PBMCs.

Repertoires were generated with immunoSEQ multiplex PCR, while TCRdb's copy carries only in-frame clones and drops some. Of over 300,000 clones in the sample, approximately 85% were seen once. CDR1 and CDR2 (germline): SGHAT, FQNNGV. The CDR3 has 13 amino acids. The ends were cut back, 1 base at V and 8 bases at J, with 11 bases in the middle. The receptor was isolated from a human donor in a cohort sampled during active COVID-19. Sequenced material: peripheral blood. The chain recombines TRBV11-2 with TRBJ1-1; no reliable D call. Here the CDR3 reads CASSLVRSLEAFF. The CDR3 DNA reads as TGTGCCAGCAGCTTAGTACGGTCGCTGGAAGCTTTCTTT. The full variable domain, rest sourced from reference TRBV11-2 and TRBJ1-1, is EAGVAQSPRYKIIEKRQSVAFWCNPISGHATLYWYQQILGQGPKLLIQFQNNGVVDDSQLPKDRFSAERLKGVDSTLKIQPAKLEDSAVYLCASSLVRSLEAFFGQGTRLTVV.